This T cell receptor beta chain was profiled in a study of shared clonotypes between healthy human individuals. It was into CD45RA+ naive and CD45RA-negative memory subsets that the CD4+ cells were split. On this clone: Its antigen is undetermined.

Germline lookup yields CDR1 SGHRS and CDR2 YFSETQ. Trimming removed 0 bases from V and 2 bases from J; junction bases left unmatched: 2. The CDR3 length is 15 residues. Regarding the study as a whole: In contrast to clonotypes shared by all four donors, non-shared clonotypes had lower generation probabilities.

Libraries were prepared by immunoSEQ multiplex PCR; TCRdb keeps only in-frame clonotypes and omits some of them. This sample has about 2.4 million clones; roughly 93% occur once, and the top ten carry 0.36%. Sequencing was done on a sample of naive CD4+ T cells from PBMCs. As to subset: CD45RA+ positively selected. This sequence was found in a man between 18 and 29 years old in good health. Some clones in this sample may be carry-over from other donors' samples. The V call is TRBV5-1, the J call TRBJ1-1, with 9 positions matching TRBD1. The CDR3 DNA reads TGCGCCAGCAGCTTGGAGACAGGGGGAAACACTGAAGCTTTCTTT. This codes for CASSLETGGNTEAFF.